Listed here are 8 T cell receptor beta chains from one sample, sequenced in a study of T-cell reconstitution after alpha-beta-depleted transplantation in children (dated by TCRdb to about 2016). The library was prepared using PCR. Sequencing was performed on an Illumina HiSeq 2500. TCR libraries were prepared with molecular barcoding, using unique molecular identifiers to normalize TCRbeta repertoire quantification. In-frame beta chains were kept once TCRdb had trimmed the public reads at Q25 with fastp and called clones with MiXCR. Records with the same CDR3 protein are collapsed into one entry carrying the most frequent genes and DNA. The sample table records hundreds of thousands of distinct CDR3 sequences; about 12% of these occur just once. The leading ten clones occupy about 2.6% of the sample. This specimen consisted of PBMCs from the stem cell graft donor, obtained from the stem cell graft. These receptors all stem from a human donor who donated a stem cell graft to a child with acute lymphoblastic leukemia.

This clonotype was seen ten or more times. The chain carries TRBV3-1 and TRBJ2-7, with D possibly TRBD2 on 6 matching bases. In germline, CDR1 is LGHDT, CDR2 YNNKEL (reference sequence). V dropped 2 bases and J dropped 1 base, with 12 bases sitting between them. CDR3 length equals 15 residues. This chain's CDR3 is CASSQRGRPSYEQYF. CDR3 DNA: TGTGCCAGCAGCCAACGGGGGAGACCTTCCTACGAGCAGTACTTC.

The rearrangement joins TRBV10-3 to TRBJ1-5; no firm D call. CDR3 size: 12 residues. The germline CDR1 and CDR2 sequences are ENHRY and SYGVKD. V lost 2 bases and J lost 7, with 6 bases in between. Here the CDR3 DNA reads TGTGCCATCAGTGAGGTCGGGCAGCCCCAGCATTTT. As protein: CAISEVGQPQHF.

In its sample, this clonotype was seen many times. V gene TRBV7-9 combines with J gene TRBJ2-2; D not resolved. The CDR3 has 16 residues. The V end was cut by 4 bases, the J end by 0 bases, with 12 bases between. Germline V gene lookup returns CDR1 SEHNR and CDR2 FQNEAQ (reference sequence). The CDR3 DNA reads TGTGCCAGCAGCTCCCGGTCGACGGCGAACACCGGGGAGCTGTTTTTT. This translates into CASSSRSTANTGELFF.

This clonotype showed up many times. V gene TRBV20-1 combines with J gene TRBJ2-1; D perhaps matches TRBD2 (6 bases). The germline V and J ends were trimmed by 5 bases and 3 bases, with 14 bases remaining between them. The CDR3 consists of 14 residues. From germline, CDR1 is DFQATT and CDR2 SNEGSKA (reference sequence). CDR3 region: CSAPPGLGYNEQFF. Here the CDR3 DNA reads TGCAGTGCTCCGCCGGGACTGGGCTACAATGAGCAGTTCTTC.

This clonotype was seen at least ten times. The chain joins TRBV20-1 to TRBJ2-3, with 9 bases lining up with TRBD1. This CDR3 is built from 14 residues. Germline loops: CDR1 DFQATT, CDR2 SNEGSKA (reference sequence). CDR3 sequence: CGTTGTGWADTQYF. The CDR3 nucleotides read TGCGGAACCACCGGGACAGGGTGGGCAGATACGCAGTATTTT.

There are many counts of this clonotype. This chain joins TRBV7-3 and TRBJ2-7, with 8 nucleotides matching TRBD1. Germline CDR1 reads SGHTA; CDR2 reads FQGTGA. With 5 bases clipped from V and 3 bases from J, the junction kept 3 bases outside the gene matches. This CDR3 is 13 amino acids long. The CDR3 loop reads CASSDRGGYEQYF. CDR3 bases: TGTGCCAGCAGCGACAGGGGTGGCTACGAGCAGTACTTC.

The chain uses TRBV20-1 and TRBJ1-4; D not resolved. This CDR3 contains 13 residues. V lost 3 bases, J lost 3 bases, and 8 bases lay in between. Germline CDR1 is DFQATT and CDR2 is SNEGSKA (reference sequence). CDR3: CSARRGPNEKLFF. CDR3 bases: TGCAGTGCTAGGCGCGGCCCTAATGAAAAACTGTTTTTT.

This clonotype was detected a few times. The gene calls are TRBV20-1 and TRBJ1-2, with D perhaps matching TRBD1 (6 bases). Trimming removed 7 bases at V and 10 bases at J, with 28 bases between. Germline V CDR1 and CDR2: DFQATT, SNEGSKA (reference sequence). This CDR3 has 15 amino acids. The CDR3 is CSGPPGGRASDDYTF. The CDR3, as DNA: TGCAGTGGTCCACCGGGGGGGCGAGCCTCGGATGACTACACCTTC.